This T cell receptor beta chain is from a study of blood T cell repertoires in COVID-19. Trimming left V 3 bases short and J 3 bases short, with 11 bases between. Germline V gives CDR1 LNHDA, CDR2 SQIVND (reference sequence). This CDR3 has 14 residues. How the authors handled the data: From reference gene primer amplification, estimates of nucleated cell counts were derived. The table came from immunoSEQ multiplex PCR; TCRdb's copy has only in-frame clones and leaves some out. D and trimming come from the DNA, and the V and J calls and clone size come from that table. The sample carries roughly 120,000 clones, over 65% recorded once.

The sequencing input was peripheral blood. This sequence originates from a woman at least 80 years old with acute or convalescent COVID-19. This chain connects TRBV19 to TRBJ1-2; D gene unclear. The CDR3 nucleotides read TGTGCCAGTAGTATCCTAGCGTCAGACTATGGCTACACCTTC. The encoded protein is CASSILASDYGYTF.